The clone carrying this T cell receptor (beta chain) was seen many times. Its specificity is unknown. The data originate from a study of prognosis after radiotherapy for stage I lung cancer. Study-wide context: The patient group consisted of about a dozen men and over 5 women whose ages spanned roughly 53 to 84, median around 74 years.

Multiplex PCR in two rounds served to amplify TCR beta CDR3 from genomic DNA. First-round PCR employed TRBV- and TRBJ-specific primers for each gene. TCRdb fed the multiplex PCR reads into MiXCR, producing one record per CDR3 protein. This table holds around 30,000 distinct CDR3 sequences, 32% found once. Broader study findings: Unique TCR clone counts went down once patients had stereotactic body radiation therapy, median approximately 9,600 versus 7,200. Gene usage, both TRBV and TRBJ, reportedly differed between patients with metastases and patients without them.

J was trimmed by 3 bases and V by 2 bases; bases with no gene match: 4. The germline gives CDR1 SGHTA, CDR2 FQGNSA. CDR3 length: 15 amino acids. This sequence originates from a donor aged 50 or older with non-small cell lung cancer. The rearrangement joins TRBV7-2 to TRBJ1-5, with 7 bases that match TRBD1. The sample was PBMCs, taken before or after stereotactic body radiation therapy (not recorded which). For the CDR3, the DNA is TGTGCCAGCAGCTTAACCGGGACAGACAATCAGCCCCAGCATTTT. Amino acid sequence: CASSLTGTDNQPQHF.